This T cell receptor beta chain was sequenced for a study of breast tumors, draining lymph nodes, adjacent tissues. Trimming at V came to 6 bases and at J to 7 bases, leaving 7 bases not matched to a gene. Germline V gene lookup returns CDR1 SNHLY and CDR2 FYNNEI. The CDR3 is 13 residues long. TCRdb re-analysed the multiplex PCR reads in MiXCR, keeping a single row per CDR3 protein. The sample yields about 15,000 distinct CDR3 sequences, 45% seen once. The chain carries TRBV2 and TRBJ2-7; 9 positions match TRBD2. This sequence originates from a female donor with breast cancer. Some clones in this sample may be carry-over from other donors' samples. Material for sequencing was tumor-adjacent breast tissue. For the CDR3, the DNA is TGTGCCAGCAGCGTTAGCGGGAGAAGTGAGCAGTACTTC. Translating it yields CASSVSGRSEQYF.